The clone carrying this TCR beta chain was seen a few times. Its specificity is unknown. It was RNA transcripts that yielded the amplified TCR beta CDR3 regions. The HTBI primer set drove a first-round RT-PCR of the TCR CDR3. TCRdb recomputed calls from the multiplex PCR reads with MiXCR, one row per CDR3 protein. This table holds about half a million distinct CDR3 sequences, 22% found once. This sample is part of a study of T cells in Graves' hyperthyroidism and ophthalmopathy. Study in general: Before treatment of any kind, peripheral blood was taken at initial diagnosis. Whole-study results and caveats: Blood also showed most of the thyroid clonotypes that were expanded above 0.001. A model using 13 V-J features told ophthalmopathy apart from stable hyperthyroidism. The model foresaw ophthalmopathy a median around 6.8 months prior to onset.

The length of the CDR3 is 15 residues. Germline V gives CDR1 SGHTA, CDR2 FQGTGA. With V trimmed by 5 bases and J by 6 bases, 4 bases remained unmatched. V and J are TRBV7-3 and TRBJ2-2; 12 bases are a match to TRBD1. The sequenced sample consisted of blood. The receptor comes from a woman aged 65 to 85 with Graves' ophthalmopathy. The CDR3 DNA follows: TGTGCCAGCAGCCCGGGACAGGGGGCCGCCGGGGAGCTGTTTTTT. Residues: CASSPGQGAAGELFF.